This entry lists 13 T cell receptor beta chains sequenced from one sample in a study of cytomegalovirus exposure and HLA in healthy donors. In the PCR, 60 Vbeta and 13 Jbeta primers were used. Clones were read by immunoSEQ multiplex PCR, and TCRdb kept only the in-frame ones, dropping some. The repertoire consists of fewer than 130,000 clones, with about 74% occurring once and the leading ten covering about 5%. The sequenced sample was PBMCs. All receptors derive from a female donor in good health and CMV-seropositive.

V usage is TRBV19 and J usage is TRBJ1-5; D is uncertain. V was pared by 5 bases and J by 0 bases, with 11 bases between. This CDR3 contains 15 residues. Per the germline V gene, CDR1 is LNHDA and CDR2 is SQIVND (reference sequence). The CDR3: CASSPWPYSNQPQHF. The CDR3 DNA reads TGTGCCAGTAGTCCCTGGCCGTATAGCAATCAGCCCCAGCATTTT.

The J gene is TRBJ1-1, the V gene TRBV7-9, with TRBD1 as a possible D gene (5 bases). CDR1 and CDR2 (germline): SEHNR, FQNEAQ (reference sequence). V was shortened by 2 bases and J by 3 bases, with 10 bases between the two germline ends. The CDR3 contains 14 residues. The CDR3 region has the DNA TGTGCCAGCAGCTTACCCCGGGGGTACACTGAAGCTTTCTTT. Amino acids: CASSLPRGYTEAFF. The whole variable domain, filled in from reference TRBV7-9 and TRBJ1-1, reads DTGVSQNPRHKITKRGQNVTFRCDPISEHNRLYWYRQTLGQGPEFLTYFQNEAQLEKSRLLSDRFSAERPKGSFSTLEIQRTEQGDSAMYLCASSLPRGYTEAFFGQGTRLTVV.

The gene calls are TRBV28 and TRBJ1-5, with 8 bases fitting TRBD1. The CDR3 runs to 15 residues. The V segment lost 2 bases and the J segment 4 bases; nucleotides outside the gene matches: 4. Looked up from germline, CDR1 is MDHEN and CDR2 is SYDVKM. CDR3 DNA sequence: TGTGCCAGCAGTTTAAGGCAGGGGGCGAATCAGCCCCAGCATTTT. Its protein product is CASSLRQGANQPQHF. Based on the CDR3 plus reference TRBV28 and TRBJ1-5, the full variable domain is DVKVTQSSRYLVKRTGEKVFLECVQDMDHENMFWYRQDPGLGLRLIYFSYDVKMKEKGDIPEGYSVSREKKERFSLILESASTNQTSMYLCASSLRQGANQPQHFGDGTRLSIL.

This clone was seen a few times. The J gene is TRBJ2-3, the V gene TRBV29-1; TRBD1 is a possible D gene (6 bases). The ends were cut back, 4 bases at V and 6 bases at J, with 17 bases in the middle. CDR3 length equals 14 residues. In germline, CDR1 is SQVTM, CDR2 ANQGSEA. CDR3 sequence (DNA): TGCAGCGTTGGACAGGTCCTGCCCGGGGATACGCAGTATTTT. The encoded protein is CSVGQVLPGDTQYF.

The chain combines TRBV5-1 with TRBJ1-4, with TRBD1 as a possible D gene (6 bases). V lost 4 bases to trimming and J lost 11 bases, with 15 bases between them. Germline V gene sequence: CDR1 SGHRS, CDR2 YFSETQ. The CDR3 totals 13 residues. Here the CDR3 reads CASSTERQDKLFF. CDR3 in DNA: TGCGCCAGCAGCACTGAGAGACAGGATAAACTGTTTTTT. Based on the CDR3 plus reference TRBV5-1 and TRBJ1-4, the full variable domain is KAGVTQTPRYLIKTRGQQVTLSCSPISGHRSVSWYQQTPGQGLQFLFEYFSETQRNKGNFPGRFSGRQFSNSRSEMNVSTLELGDSALYLCASSTERQDKLFFGSGTQLSVL.

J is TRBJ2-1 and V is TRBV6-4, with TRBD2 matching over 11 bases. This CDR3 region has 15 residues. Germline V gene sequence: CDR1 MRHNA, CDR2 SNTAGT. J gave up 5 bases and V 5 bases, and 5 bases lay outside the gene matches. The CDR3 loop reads CASSPGTSGNNEQFF. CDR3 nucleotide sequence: TGTGCCAGCAGTCCCGGGACTAGCGGCAACAATGAGCAGTTCTTC.

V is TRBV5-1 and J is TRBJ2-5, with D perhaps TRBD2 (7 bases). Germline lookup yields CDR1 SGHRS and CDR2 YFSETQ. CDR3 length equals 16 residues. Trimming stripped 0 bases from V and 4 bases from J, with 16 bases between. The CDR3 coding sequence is TGCGCCAGCAGCTTGGGGGCAGGGGAGGGAGGAGAGACCCAGTACTTC. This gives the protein CASSLGAGEGGETQYF.

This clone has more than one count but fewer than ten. The CDR3 region is CASSIRRGRSPLHF. In nucleotides, the CDR3 is TGTGCCAGCAGCATAAGGAGGGGGCGGTCACCCCTCCACTTT. V usage is TRBV13 and J usage is TRBJ1-6, with 7 positions matching TRBD1. This CDR3 region has 14 residues. V was clipped by 5 bases and J by 10 bases; unmatched bases: 8. Germline assignment: CDR1 PRHDT and CDR2 FYEKMQ (reference sequence).

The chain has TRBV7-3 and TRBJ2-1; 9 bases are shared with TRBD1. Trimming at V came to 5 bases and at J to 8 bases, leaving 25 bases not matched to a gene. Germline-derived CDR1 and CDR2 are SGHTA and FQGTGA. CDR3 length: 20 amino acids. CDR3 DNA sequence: TGTGCCAGCAGCCCCCCAGTCCCGGGACAGGGAGGAAGGGGTTGTGATGAGCAGTTCTTC. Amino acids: CASSPPVPGQGGRGCDEQFF.

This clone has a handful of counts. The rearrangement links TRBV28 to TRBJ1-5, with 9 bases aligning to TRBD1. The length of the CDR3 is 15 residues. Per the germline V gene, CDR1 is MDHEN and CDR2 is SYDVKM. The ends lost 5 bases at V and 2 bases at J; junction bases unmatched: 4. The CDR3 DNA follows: TGTGCCAGCAGTACGGGACAGGGAGGCAATCAGCCCCAGCATTTT. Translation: CASSTGQGGNQPQHF.

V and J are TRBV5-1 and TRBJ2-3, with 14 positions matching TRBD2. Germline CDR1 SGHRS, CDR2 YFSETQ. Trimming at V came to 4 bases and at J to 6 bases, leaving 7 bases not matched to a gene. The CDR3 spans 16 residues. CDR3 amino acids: CASSTGLAGVMDTQYF. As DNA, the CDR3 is TGCGCCAGCAGCACGGGACTAGCGGGGGTCATGGATACGCAGTATTTT.

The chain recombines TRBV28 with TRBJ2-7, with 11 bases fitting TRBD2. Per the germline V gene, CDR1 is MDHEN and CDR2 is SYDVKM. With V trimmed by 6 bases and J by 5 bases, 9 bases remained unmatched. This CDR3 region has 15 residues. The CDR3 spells CASSIPGLAVDEQYF. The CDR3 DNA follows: TGTGCCAGCAGCATACCGGGACTAGCGGTCGACGAGCAGTACTTC.

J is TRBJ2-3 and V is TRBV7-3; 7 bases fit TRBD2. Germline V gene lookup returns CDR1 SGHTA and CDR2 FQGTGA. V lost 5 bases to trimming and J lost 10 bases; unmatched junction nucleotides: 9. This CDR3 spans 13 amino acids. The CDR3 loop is CASSPQTSSAQYF. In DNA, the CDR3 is TGTGCCAGCAGCCCCCAGACTAGCTCTGCGCAGTATTTT.